Shown below are 21 T cell receptor beta chains from a single sample sequenced in a study of Ad26.COV2.S vaccination and SARS-CoV-2 variants. Data came from immunoSEQ multiplex PCR; TCRdb stores just in-frame clones and leaves some out. The sample lists fewer than 400,000 clones, about 86% occurring once. As for treatment: some 20 received Ad26.COV2.S at low or high dose, single or two shots; roughly 5 received placebo; per-sample allocation not given. Sampling took place 63 days after the first vaccine or placebo injection. Source: peripheral blood, taken in a trial of Ad26.COV2.S vaccine versus placebo. These TCRs come from a person aged 18-60 years who received the Ad26.COV2.S COVID-19 vaccine or a placebo.

The gene calls are TRBV11-2 and TRBJ1-3, with unresolved D. V lost 7 bases and J lost 1, with 14 bases in between. The germline V gene encodes CDR1 SGHAT and CDR2 FQNNGV. This CDR3 comprises 15 residues. As DNA, the CDR3 is TGTGCCAGCACCCGGGCTCTTGGGTCTGGAAACACCATATATTTT. This translates into CASTRALGSGNTIYF. The variable domain in full, with the rest retrieved from reference TRBV11-2 and TRBJ1-3, is EAGVAQSPRYKIIEKRQSVAFWCNPISGHATLYWYQQILGQGPKLLIQFQNNGVVDDSQLPKDRFSAERLKGVDSTLKIQPAKLEDSAVYLCASTRALGSGNTIYFGEGSWLTVV.

This chain uses TRBV6-1 with TRBJ2-1; 14 positions agree with TRBD2. This CDR3 contains 15 residues. Germline V gene sequence: CDR1 MNHNS, CDR2 SASEGT. The ends lost 1 base at V and 12 bases at J; junction bases unmatched: 5. The CDR3 loop reads CASSEVGTSGGGQFF. As DNA, the CDR3 is TGTGCCAGCAGTGAAGTTGGGACTAGCGGGGGCGGGCAGTTCTTC.

The rearrangement uses TRBV27 and TRBJ1-1; D is uncertain. V lost 5 bases, J lost 3 bases, and 16 bases lay in between. The CDR3 has 15 amino acids. Germline values: CDR1 MNHEY, CDR2 SMNVEV (reference sequence). CDR3 in amino acids: CASSNNWGGDTEAFF. The CDR3 DNA sequence: TGTGCCAGCAGTAATAACTGGGGTGGGGACACTGAAGCTTTCTTT.

The chain carries TRBV5-5 and TRBJ1-3; 10 bases map to TRBD1. This CDR3 has 15 residues. Germline-derived CDR1 and CDR2 are SGHKS and YYEKEE (reference sequence). After removal of 4 bases from V and 6 bases from J, the junction contained 7 bases not matched to a gene. CDR3 amino acids: CASSPGTGAANTIYF. Written as DNA, the CDR3 is TGTGCCAGCAGCCCCGGGACAGGGGCGGCAAACACCATATATTTT.

The chain is built from TRBV7-2 and TRBJ1-2; D perhaps matches TRBD1 (5 bases). This CDR3 comprises 14 residues. CDR1 is SGHTA and CDR2 is FQGNSA in the germline V gene. Trimming shortened V by 1 base and J by 4 bases, and 10 bases separated the two germline ends. CDR3: CASSLVQGPYGYTF. CDR3 coding DNA: TGTGCCAGCAGCTTAGTTCAGGGACCCTATGGCTACACCTTC.

The CDR3 sequence is CASSPRQAETQYF. Here the CDR3 DNA reads TGTGCCAGCTCACCAAGACAGGCAGAGACCCAGTACTTC. The J gene is TRBJ2-5, the V gene TRBV18, with a possible D match to TRBD1 (6 bases). Germline CDR1 KGHSH, CDR2 LQKENI. Between the trimmed V and J ends, which lost 2 bases and 4 bases, there was a span of 8 bases. The CDR3 sequence is 13 residues long. Drawing the rest from reference TRBV18 and TRBJ2-5, the complete variable domain is NAGVMQNPRHLVRRRGQEARLRCSPMKGHSHVYWYRQLPEEGLKFMVYLQKENIIDESGMPKERFSAEFPKEGPSILRIQQVVRGDSAAYFCASSPRQAETQYFGPGTRLLVL.

This clone was seen only once. This chain joins TRBV5-1 and TRBJ2-5; TRBD1 agrees at 12 bases. The V and J ends lost 4 bases and 4 bases, in that order; junction bases with no gene match: 8. CDR3 length: 16 amino acids. The germline V gene has CDR1 SGHRS and CDR2 YFSETQ. CDR3 sequence reads: CASSPGTGGAGETQYF. Here the CDR3 DNA reads TGCGCCAGCAGCCCCGGGACAGGGGGCGCGGGAGAGACCCAGTACTTC.

The J gene is TRBJ1-4, the V gene TRBV4-1; TRBD1 might be the D (6 bases). Trimming took off 4 bases at V and 8 bases at J, with 20 bases between the two ends. Germline V CDR1 and CDR2: MGHRA, YSYEKL. The CDR3 runs 16 residues. The CDR3 spells CASSLPSRGAREKLFF. CDR3 in DNA: TGCGCCAGCAGCCTCCCCAGTCGGGGGGCGCGCGAAAAACTGTTTTTT.

The chain has TRBV5-1 and TRBJ2-7; TRBD1 is a possible D gene (6 bases). The CDR3 has 18 amino acids. Germline loops: CDR1 SGHRS, CDR2 YFSETQ. Trimming stripped 4 bases from V and 2 bases from J, with 25 bases between. CDR3 loop: CASSPQPPGGFVTYEQYF. The CDR3 bases are TGCGCCAGCAGCCCCCAACCTCCTGGGGGCTTCGTCACCTACGAGCAGTACTTC.

The V call is TRBV7-2, the J call TRBJ1-4, with D uncertain. The CDR3 extends over 12 amino acids. The V gene lost 5 bases and the J gene lost 3 bases, with 4 bases spanning the gap. Germline values: CDR1 SGHTA, CDR2 FQGNSA. CDR3 loop: CASSQPNEKLFF. The CDR3 DNA reads as TGTGCCAGCAGCCAACCTAATGAAAAACTGTTTTTT. The complete variable domain, with remaining parts taken from reference TRBV7-2 and TRBJ1-4, reads GAGVSQSPSNKVTEKGKDVELRCDPISGHTALYWYRQSLGQGLEFLIYFQGNSAPDKSGLPSDRFSAERTGGSVSTLTIQRTQQEDSAVYLCASSQPNEKLFFGSGTQLSVL.

The sample holds one count of this clone. The genes are TRBV5-1 and TRBJ2-5; the D gene could be TRBD1 or TRBD2 (5 bases each). V was pared by 0 bases and J by 5 bases, with 8 bases between. CDR3 length equals 13 residues. CDR1 SGHRS and CDR2 YFSETQ come from the germline V gene. Here the CDR3 DNA reads TGCGCCAGCAGCTTGGGAGGGGCCGAGACCCAGTACTTC. It translates to CASSLGGAETQYF.

The chain couples TRBV11-2 to TRBJ1-1; D is uncertain. There are 12 residues in the CDR3. The germline V and J ends were trimmed by 10 bases and 1 base, with 10 bases remaining between them. The germline gives CDR1 SGHAT, CDR2 FQNNGV. Written as DNA, the CDR3 is TGTGCCACATCAAACTGGAACACTGAAGCTTTCTTT. Translating it yields CATSNWNTEAFF.

The chain joins TRBV30 to TRBJ2-2; TRBD2 agrees at 7 bases. V gave up 4 bases and J gave up 4 bases; unmatched junction bases: 15. Germline V gene lookup returns CDR1 GTSNPN and CDR2 SVGIG (reference sequence). This CDR3 spans 17 amino acids. As DNA, the CDR3 is TGTGCCTGGAACGACCCTAGATTACTAGCGATCACCGGGGAGCTGTTTTTT. Its protein product is CAWNDPRLLAITGELFF.

The chain links TRBV5-1 to TRBJ1-2, with 7 bases fitting TRBD1. The trim removed 2 bases at V and 8 bases at J, leaving 12 bases unmatched. The germline CDR1 and CDR2 sequences are SGHRS and YFSETQ. The CDR3 runs to 15 residues. CDR3 in amino acids: CASSFDRAEVGGYTF. The CDR3 DNA reads TGCGCCAGCAGCTTCGACAGGGCGGAGGTTGGGGGCTACACCTTC. Looking up the rest from reference TRBV5-1 and TRBJ1-2 gives the full variable domain: KAGVTQTPRYLIKTRGQQVTLSCSPISGHRSVSWYQQTPGQGLQFLFEYFSETQRNKGNFPGRFSGRQFSNSRSEMNVSTLELGDSALYLCASSFDRAEVGGYTFGSGTRLTVV.

This clone was observed a few times. The V and J genes are TRBV19 and TRBJ1-6; maybe TRBD1 (6 bases). V lost 4 bases and J lost 3, with 16 bases in between. The germline V gene encodes CDR1 LNHDA and CDR2 SQIVND (reference sequence). The CDR3 loop spans 17 amino acids. For the CDR3, the DNA is TGTGCCAGTAGTAGCGACGCACGGACAGTCTATAATTCACCCCTCCACTTT. Its translation is CASSSDARTVYNSPLHF. The whole variable domain, remainder taken from reference TRBV19 and TRBJ1-6, is DGGITQSPKYLFRKEGQNVTLSCEQNLNHDAMYWYRQDPGQGLRLIYYSQIVNDFQKGDIAEGYSVSREKKESFPLTVTSAQKNPTAFYLCASSSDARTVYNSPLHFGNGTRLTVT.

The chain carries TRBV6-2 or TRBV6-3 and TRBJ1-2, with D hard to call. The CDR3 totals 13 residues. V was clipped by 2 bases and J by 6 bases, with 10 bases between them. Germline V gene sequence: CDR1 MNHEY, CDR2 SVGEGT. CDR3: CASSYDGRDGYTF. The DNA of the CDR3 is TGTGCCAGCAGTTACGACGGAAGGGATGGCTACACCTTC.

The rearrangement joins TRBV19 to TRBJ2-3, with 7 positions matching TRBD2. The junction had 9 bases not matched to a gene; V was cut back by 4 bases and J by 2 bases. Per germline, CDR1 LNHDA and CDR2 SQIVND (reference sequence). There are 16 residues in the CDR3. CDR3 DNA: TGTGCCAGTAGTAGTGGGGACTACCAGATCACAGATACGCAGTATTTT. Translating gives CASSSGDYQITDTQYF. Combining the CDR3 with reference TRBV19 and TRBJ2-3 gives the whole variable domain DGGITQSPKYLFRKEGQNVTLSCEQNLNHDAMYWYRQDPGQGLRLIYYSQIVNDFQKGDIAEGYSVSREKKESFPLTVTSAQKNPTAFYLCASSSGDYQITDTQYFGPGTRLTVL.

This clone occurred a few times. The gene calls are TRBV5-1 and TRBJ2-7; no clear D. CDR1 SGHRS and CDR2 YFSETQ come from the germline V gene. The CDR3 has 14 amino acids. V lost 4 bases and J 3 bases, leaving 14 bases between the germline ends. DNA for the CDR3: TGCGCCAGCAGCCCATTACAGAAAAACTACGAGCAGTACTTC. It encodes CASSPLQKNYEQYF. The full variable domain, with the rest looked up from reference TRBV5-1 and TRBJ2-7, is KAGVTQTPRYLIKTRGQQVTLSCSPISGHRSVSWYQQTPGQGLQFLFEYFSETQRNKGNFPGRFSGRQFSNSRSEMNVSTLELGDSALYLCASSPLQKNYEQYFGPGTRLTVT.

The CDR3: CASSSGQGDDTQYF. CDR3 sequence (DNA): TGTGCCAGCAGCTCTGGACAGGGGGACGATACGCAGTATTTT. V usage is TRBV5-6 and J usage is TRBJ2-3, with 10 nucleotides matching TRBD1. The trim removed 3 bases at V and 6 bases at J, leaving 4 bases unmatched. Germline lookup yields CDR1 SGHDT and CDR2 YYEEEE. This CDR3 comprises 14 residues.

This clone was seen only a few times. CDR3 protein: CASRGQGFEQYF. CDR3 nucleotides: TGTGCCAGCCGTGGACAGGGCTTCGAGCAGTACTTC. V is TRBV27 and J is TRBJ2-7; 8 bases align to TRBD1. Germline CDR1 MNHEY, CDR2 SMNVEV (reference sequence). This CDR3 contains 12 residues. V lost 8 bases, J lost 6 bases, and 6 bases stayed unmatched.

This chain joins TRBV5-5 and TRBJ2-5; D is undetermined. This CDR3 region has 14 residues. The V end lost 1 base, the J end lost 5 bases, and 12 bases lay between the germline ends. Germline V gives CDR1 SGHKS, CDR2 YYEKEE (reference sequence). The CDR3 DNA reads TGTGCCAGCAGCTTGCCTTTGGGATTGGAGACCCAGTACTTC. It encodes CASSLPLGLETQYF.